What follows are 15 T cell receptor beta chains derived from one specimen sequenced in a study of blood T cell repertoires in COVID-19. Data came from immunoSEQ multiplex PCR; TCRdb stores just in-frame clones and leaves some out. The sample includes 80,000 to 100,000 clones, 75% to 85% of them seen just once. Material: peripheral blood. Source of these receptors: an older man with acute or convalescent COVID-19.

This chain's CDR3 is CATTGMDTEAFF. Written as DNA, the CDR3 is TGTGCCACTACAGGGATGGATACTGAAGCTTTCTTT. The chain has TRBV9 and TRBJ1-1, with D maybe TRBD1 (6 bases). Germline CDR1 SGDLS, CDR2 YYNGEE. The V and J ends lost 9 bases and 5 bases respectively, with 14 bases between them. This CDR3 has 12 amino acids.

The rearrangement uses TRBV4-3 and TRBJ2-3, with 8 bases identical to TRBD2. Germline CDR1 reads LGHNA; CDR2 reads YSLEER. This CDR3 region has 20 residues. V trimming: 3 bases; J trimming: 7 bases; junction bases outside the gene matches: 24. The CDR3 nucleotides read TGCGCCAGCAGCCAGCGGGGGTCAAGCGGGAGTTCCCTTACCTCCAATACGCAGTATTTT. The encoded protein is CASSQRGSSGSSLTSNTQYF.

The chain joins TRBV4-2 to TRBJ2-7; the match to TRBD2 covers 11 bases. The CDR3 extends over 16 amino acids. V lost 0 bases and J lost 3; bases outside the gene matches: 4. Germline lookup yields CDR1 LGHNA and CDR2 YNFKEQ. CDR3 sequence: CASSQDRGTSGYEQYF. CDR3 coding DNA: TGTGCCAGCAGCCAAGATCGGGGGACTAGCGGCTACGAGCAGTACTTC.

The chain recombines TRBV6-5 with TRBJ2-7; 7 positions agree with TRBD1. With V trimmed by 9 bases and J by 2 bases, 10 bases remained unmatched. The CDR3 spans 14 residues. The germline V gene encodes CDR1 MNHEY and CDR2 SVGAGI. In DNA, the CDR3 is TGTGCCAGGGGTAACCGGGACAGAGCCTACGAGCAGTACTTC. Its translation: CARGNRDRAYEQYF.

This clone was seen only a few times. V and J are TRBV20-1 and TRBJ1-4; unclear D gene. In germline, CDR1 is DFQATT, CDR2 SNEGSKA (reference sequence). V was pared by 3 bases and J by 5 bases, with 13 bases between. This CDR3 comprises 14 residues. This CDR3 reads CSASKRQRNEKLFF. The CDR3 DNA sequence: TGCAGTGCTAGTAAGCGGCAGAGGAATGAAAAACTGTTTTTT.

The chain recombines TRBV7-8 with TRBJ2-1, with a tentative D call TRBD1 (5 bases). This CDR3 comprises 17 residues. The germline gives CDR1 SGHVS, CDR2 FQNEAQ. Trimming shortened V by 5 bases and J by 6 bases, and 23 bases separated the two germline ends. The CDR3 bases are TGTGCCAGCAGCCGGCCGAAAATGAGACAGATATTCAATGAGCAGTTCTTC. Translating gives CASSRPKMRQIFNEQFF. The whole variable domain, filled in from reference TRBV7-8 and TRBJ2-1, reads GAGVSQSPRYKVAKRGQDVALRCDPISGHVSLFWYQQALGQGPEFLTYFQNEAQLDKSGLPSDRFFAERPEGSVSTLKIQRTQQEDSAVYLCASSRPKMRQIFNEQFFGPGTRLTVL.

The chain employs TRBV13 and TRBJ2-7; D gene uncertain. Trimming took 3 bases from V and 3 from J, leaving 9 bases between them. Germline values: CDR1 PRHDT, CDR2 FYEKMQ (reference sequence). The CDR3 totals 13 residues. CDR3: CASSLAGNYEQYF. As DNA, the CDR3 is TGTGCCAGCAGCTTGGCAGGTAACTACGAGCAGTACTTC.

The chain employs TRBV28 and TRBJ2-3; 9 bases line up with TRBD2. The CDR3 is 14 residues long. The V and J ends lost 5 bases and 2 bases, in that order; junction bases with no gene match: 2. Germline values: CDR1 MDHEN, CDR2 SYDVKM. The CDR3 region is CASSLAGTTDTQYF. The CDR3 nucleotides are TGTGCCAGCAGTCTAGCGGGGACCACAGATACGCAGTATTTT.

V is TRBV9 and J is TRBJ1-5, with 7 bases identical to TRBD1. Germline V gene sequence: CDR1 SGDLS, CDR2 YYNGEE. The CDR3 totals 15 residues. Losses at the gene ends were 3 bases for V and 5 bases for J; bases not matched to a gene: 8. The CDR3 sequence is CASSEGTEPYQPQHF. The CDR3 coding sequence is TGTGCCAGCAGCGAAGGGACAGAGCCTTATCAGCCCCAGCATTTT.

In its sample, this clone was seen a few times. V is TRBV6-1 and J is TRBJ1-3; D not resolved. V lost 0 bases to trimming and J lost 8 bases, with 14 bases between them. Germline assignment: CDR1 MNHNS and CDR2 SASEGT. The CDR3 is made up of 15 amino acids. DNA for the CDR3: TGTGCCAGCAGTGAAGCGCTCGGGCCCGGGGACACCATATATTTT. Protein product: CASSEALGPGDTIYF.

V is TRBV14 and J is TRBJ2-3; TRBD2 agrees at 9 bases. Germline trimming cut 2 bases from V and 4 bases from J; bases unmatched to any gene: 7. Germline V lookup: CDR1 SGHDN, CDR2 FVKESK. The CDR3 loop spans 16 amino acids. CDR3 residues: CASSQFRGLASDTQYF. CDR3 sequence (DNA): TGTGCCAGCAGCCAATTTCGGGGACTAGCTTCAGATACGCAGTATTTT.

This clone was observed a few times. CDR3: CASSSTGQGNEKLFF. The CDR3 bases are TGTGCCAGCAGCTCTACGGGACAGGGTAATGAAAAACTGTTTTTT. This chain uses TRBV11-2 with TRBJ1-4; 9 nucleotides agree with TRBD1. The V gene's germline CDR1 is SGHAT and CDR2 FQNNGV. V was pared by 4 bases and J by 4 bases, with 4 bases of the junction left unmatched. There are 15 residues in the CDR3. The whole variable domain, remainder taken from reference TRBV11-2 and TRBJ1-4, is EAGVAQSPRYKIIEKRQSVAFWCNPISGHATLYWYQQILGQGPKLLIQFQNNGVVDDSQLPKDRFSAERLKGVDSTLKIQPAKLEDSAVYLCASSSTGQGNEKLFFGSGTQLSVL.

The rearrangement links TRBV5-1 to TRBJ2-5; D gene ambiguous. Germline assignment: CDR1 SGHRS and CDR2 YFSETQ. The CDR3 spans 16 residues. Trimming removed 0 bases from V and 3 bases from J, with 15 bases in between. This CDR3 is CASSLGLARTKETQYF. CDR3 in DNA: TGCGCCAGCAGCTTGGGACTGGCCAGAACCAAAGAGACCCAGTACTTC. The full variable domain, with the rest looked up from reference TRBV5-1 and TRBJ2-5, is KAGVTQTPRYLIKTRGQQVTLSCSPISGHRSVSWYQQTPGQGLQFLFEYFSETQRNKGNFPGRFSGRQFSNSRSEMNVSTLELGDSALYLCASSLGLARTKETQYFGPGTRLLVL.

This clone was seen at least ten times. CDR3 bases: TGTGCCAGCAGCTTAGCGTGGGGGCAAGGAGATACGCAGTATTTT. Its translation: CASSLAWGQGDTQYF. The rearrangement joins TRBV7-6 to TRBJ2-3; tentatively, D is TRBD1 (6 bases). This CDR3 is built from 15 residues. Trimming stripped 0 bases from V and 5 bases from J, with 12 bases between. Germline-derived CDR1 and CDR2 are SGHVS and FNYEAQ.

The chain joins TRBV9 to TRBJ1-4; 8 positions match TRBD1. Germline-derived CDR1 and CDR2 are SGDLS and YYNGEE. Losses at the gene ends were 2 bases for V and 5 bases for J; bases not matched to a gene: 8. The CDR3 runs 16 residues. This CDR3 reads CASSVGPGQDNEKLFF. CDR3 coding DNA: TGTGCCAGCAGCGTCGGCCCGGGACAGGACAATGAAAAACTGTTTTTT.